This TCR beta chain was obtained from a study of PD-1 blockade in classical Hodgkin lymphoma (dated by TCRdb to about 2020). Turning to the overall study: Nivolumab dosing was 3 mg/kg intravenously every 2 weeks, continuing until either disease progression or unacceptable toxicity. The study used CyTOF and TCR beta sequencing to define a peripheral blood immune signature of response to PD-1 blockade in classical Hodgkin lymphoma. Here is what the overall study found, with its caveats: Trial patients with a complete response had baseline diversity similar to that of newly diagnosed patients, while partial responders and progressors had significantly lower diversity. A significant rise by C4D1 was seen in CD4+ but not CD8+ TCR diversity (p=0.0027 vs p=0.16), with the rise being most apparent in complete responders (p=0.02). The study was restricted to a single clinical trial cohort, and the causes of repertoire differences, possibly disease activity or prior therapy, were left undefined. Newly diagnosed patients were reported to have lower baseline TCR diversity than healthy donors, and relapsed/refractory patients were reported to have lower baseline TCR diversity still. Diversity was lower in patients who began nivolumab less than 1 year after ASCT, so these patients were left out of later analyses to avoid confounding by immune reconstitution.

Sequences SGHAT (CDR1) and FQNNGV (CDR2) are obtained from the germline V gene. Trimming costs V 1 base and J 8 bases, and their ends lie 17 bases apart. Including cysteine and phenylalanine, the CDR3 has 15 amino acids. Only CDR3 DNA is held: 45 bases, read in frame from base 1. Genomic DNA was extracted with the Qiagen DNeasy kit from unsorted PBMCs and from negatively selected CD4+ and CD8+ fractions. Using primers that anneal to V and J segments, immunoSEQ multiplex PCR amplified the TCR beta CDR3 regions. A synthetic immune receptor repertoire was used to minimize amplification bias, and remaining bias was computationally removed after sequencing. In the authors' own workflow: Custom Python scripts were used to quantify repertoire diversity as the Shannon entropy index. Unsorted, CD4+ and CD8+ repertoires were analyzed separately, except in combined analyses where CD4+ and CD8+ sequences were merged in silico. A clone was considered expanded if an increase in frequency of at least 2-fold after treatment relative to C1D1 was found, and a pseudocount of 0.5 was applied to clones undetected at baseline. Singleton clones were defined as clones with 0 or 1 copy at C1D1, and non-singleton clones were defined as clones with 2 or more copies. By matching protein sequences in sorted samples from the same patient, clones expanded in unsorted samples were annotated as CD4+, CD8+ or unknown. Wilcoxon tests were applied to paired samples to test diversity changes from C1D1 to C4D1. TCRdb holds this immuneACCESS table with in-frame rearrangements only. Some clones are missing; in checked studies, unresolved V genes explain under half, and the rest has no known cause. Clonal size and the V and J genes are those of that table, whereas D and trimming came from the DNA. The sample yields 25,000 to 30,000 clones; approximately 80% were counted once. Around 0.58% of the sample belongs to the ten largest clones.

Comments on this clone: No antigen is known for it. Base qualities were left out, and no much larger clone turns up one base away.

The time point label of this sample denotes: cycle 4 day 1 (C4D1), after 6 weeks of nivolumab. Every trial patient had relapsed following autologous stem cell transplantation, and prior brentuximab vedotin exposure was what differed among cohorts A, B and C. CD4+ T cells were purified from thawed PBMCs by magnetic negative selection with a Miltenyi CD4+ T cell isolation kit. The trial cohort included 56 patients with relapsed/refractory classical Hodgkin lymphoma, and each patient had a best overall response of complete response, partial response or progressive disease. Single-agent nivolumab was administered to trial patients in the multi-cohort phase II CheckMate 205 trial. An independent review committee assessed best overall response by applying the 2007 International Working Group response criteria. Trial PBMCs were collected immediately before nivolumab initiation (C1D1) and during therapy at cycle 2 day 1 and cycle 4 day 1. Peripheral blood was collected in 8 mL Vacutainer Cell Preparation Tubes, from which PBMCs were isolated by centrifugation and then cryopreserved. Purified CD4+ and CD8+ fractions were prepared only for cases with an additional available PBMC sample. Magnetically labelled cells were removed on LS columns in a quadroMACS separator, and the flow-through was collected as the purified fraction.

This sequence originates from a human donor with classical Hodgkin lymphoma. The rearrangement joined TRBV11-2 to TRBJ1-2; the D gene is unclear. The specimen comprised CD4+ T cells from blood, sampled before the fourth cycle of nivolumab. The CDR3 sequence is CASSLVGRRSFGYTF. The DNA sequence is given as TGTGCCAGCAGCTTAGTGGGAAGGCGGTCTTTCGGCTACACCTTC.